Shown below are 10 T cell receptor beta chains from a single sample sequenced in a study of shared clonotypes between healthy human individuals. Profiled with immunoSEQ multiplex PCR; TCRdb holds only in-frame clones, not every one. The sample includes 90,000 to 120,000 clones, around 64% of them seen just once. The sequenced material came from memory CD8+ T cells sorted from blood. Subset indicated: CD45RO+ cells pooled with CCR7-negative TemRA cells. These receptors originate from a woman in her thirties in good health.

This chain joins TRBV2 and TRBJ1-2; D gene ambiguous. The germline V and J ends were trimmed by 8 bases and 4 bases, with 14 bases remaining between them. The germline CDR1 and CDR2 sequences are SNHLY and FYNNEI. The CDR3 has 13 residues. Here the CDR3 DNA reads TGTGCCAGCGGGGAAGGATTGTCCTATGGCTACACCTTC. Its translation is CASGEGLSYGYTF.

The chain joins TRBV7-9 to TRBJ2-1; D remains ambiguous. Trimming shortened V by 1 base and J by 4 bases, and 8 bases separated the two germline ends. Per the germline V gene, CDR1 is SEHNR and CDR2 is FQNEAQ (reference sequence). The CDR3 runs 14 residues. CDR3 sequence: CASSLGSPYNEQFF. DNA of the CDR3: TGTGCCAGCAGCTTAGGGAGTCCATACAATGAGCAGTTCTTC.

V is TRBV14 and J is TRBJ2-1; possibly TRBD1 for D (6 bases). The CDR3 is 17 amino acids. V lost 1 base and J 1 base, leaving 14 bases between the germline ends. CDR1 and CDR2 from the germline V gene are SGHDN and FVKESK. The CDR3 DNA reads as TGTGCCAGCAGCCAAGTCGGAGGCAGGGGATCCTACAATGAGCAGTTCTTC. Translation gives CASSQVGGRGSYNEQFF.

The rearrangement uses TRBV11-2 and TRBJ1-1; D unresolved. The CDR3 runs to 14 residues. Trimming pared 3 bases from V and 8 bases from J, leaving 16 bases between. Per the germline V gene, CDR1 is SGHAT and CDR2 is FQNNGV. Here the CDR3 reads CASSFFSDGREAFF. DNA of the CDR3: TGTGCCAGCAGCTTTTTCTCCGACGGAAGGGAAGCTTTCTTT.

The chain couples TRBV5-1 to TRBJ2-5; 16 nucleotides line up with TRBD2. CDR1 and CDR2 (germline): SGHRS, YFSETQ. This CDR3 spans 18 amino acids. V trimming: 4 bases; J trimming: 0 bases; junction bases outside the gene matches: 6. The DNA of the CDR3 is TGCGCCAGCAGCCCGGGACTAGCGGGAGGGGTGTACCAAGAGACCCAGTACTTC. It specifies CASSPGLAGGVYQETQYF.

On this clone itself: Within the sample, other DNA sequences also encode this same CDR3. The J gene is TRBJ2-7, the V gene TRBV5-6; TRBD1 or TRBD2 may be the D gene (5 bases each). This CDR3 has 13 residues. Germline V gene data show CDR1 as SGHDT and CDR2 as YYEEEE. V was cut by 0 bases and J by 3 bases, with 7 bases left in between. Written as DNA, the CDR3 is TGTGCCAGCAGCTTGGGAGGGGACTACGAGCAGTACTTC. Its protein is CASSLGGDYEQYF. The full variable domain, in which reference TRBV5-6 and TRBJ2-7 provide the parts outside the CDR3, is DAGVTQSPTHLIKTRGQQVTLRCSPKSGHDTVSWYQQALGQGPQFIFQYYEEEERQRGNFPDRFSGHQFPNYSSELNVNALLLGDSALYLCASSLGGDYEQYFGPGTRLTVT.

A note on this clone: It is unclear where the CDR3 begins or ends on the DNA, so no DNA is shown, and the CDR3 is as TCRdb lists it. The genes are TRBV6-7 and TRBJ2-7. TRBV6-7 is assigned to the ORF class and has an uncertain function. The CDR3 is 14 amino acids long, termini counted. CDR3 region: CPYFCRDVDYEQYF.

The rearrangement links TRBV7-8 to TRBJ2-3, with 9 bases identical to TRBD1. V trimming: 4 bases; J trimming: 2 bases; junction bases outside the gene matches: 10. Germline CDR1 and CDR2: SGHVS and FQNEAQ. This CDR3 region has 17 residues. The CDR3 DNA is TGTGCCAGCAGCTCCAAGCCGGGACAGGGAAACACAGATACGCAGTATTTT. Protein: CASSSKPGQGNTDTQYF.

The rearrangement links TRBV28 to TRBJ2-7; 9 bases fit TRBD1. V trimming: 6 bases; J trimming: 8 bases; junction bases outside the gene matches: 8. CDR3 length: 13 residues. CDR1 is MDHEN, CDR2 SYDVKM, per germline. CDR3 nucleotide sequence: TGTGCCAGCAGCCCTAACAGGGGGCGCCAGCAGTACTTC. This gives the protein CASSPNRGRQQYF.

The chain combines TRBV6-4 with TRBJ2-5; possibly TRBD2 for D (6 bases). The CDR3 runs 13 residues. Trimming cost V 5 bases and J 2 bases, with 9 bases left between them. The germline gives CDR1 MRHNA, CDR2 SNTAGT. The CDR3 DNA follows: TGTGCCAGCAGTCCCGGGACTCAAGAGACCCAGTACTTC. It yields the protein CASSPGTQETQYF.